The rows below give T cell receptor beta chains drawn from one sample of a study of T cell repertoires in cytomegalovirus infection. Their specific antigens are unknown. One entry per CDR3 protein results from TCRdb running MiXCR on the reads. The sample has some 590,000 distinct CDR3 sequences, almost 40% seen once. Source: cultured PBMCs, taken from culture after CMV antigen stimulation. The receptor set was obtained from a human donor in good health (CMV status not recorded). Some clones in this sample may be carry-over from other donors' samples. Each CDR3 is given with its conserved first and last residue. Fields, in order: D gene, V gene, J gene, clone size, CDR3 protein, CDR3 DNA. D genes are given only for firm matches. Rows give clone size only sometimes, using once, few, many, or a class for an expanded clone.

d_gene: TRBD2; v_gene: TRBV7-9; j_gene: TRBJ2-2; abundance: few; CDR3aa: CASSPTWASGRRGGTGELFF; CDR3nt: TGTGCCAGCAGCCCTACCTGGGCTAGCGGGAGGCGTGGGGGGACCGGGGAGCTGTTTTTT
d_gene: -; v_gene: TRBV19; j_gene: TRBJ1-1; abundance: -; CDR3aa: CASSVIPQGTTEAFF; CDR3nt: TGTGCCAGTAGTGTCATCCCCCAGGGGACCACTGAAGCTTTCTTT
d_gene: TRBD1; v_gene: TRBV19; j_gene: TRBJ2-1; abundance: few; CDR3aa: CASSIWGTGINEQFF; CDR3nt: TGTGCCAGTAGTATATGGGGGACAGGTATCAATGAGCAGTTCTTC
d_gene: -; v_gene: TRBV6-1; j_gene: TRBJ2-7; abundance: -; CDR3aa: CAGLRGQDSYEQYF; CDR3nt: TGTGCCGGCCTCAGGGGCCAAGACTCCTACGAGCAGTACTTC
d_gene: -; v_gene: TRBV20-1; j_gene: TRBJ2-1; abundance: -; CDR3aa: CSAASRVGEQFF; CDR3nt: TGCAGTGCTGCCTCTCGGGTCGGAGAGCAGTTCTTC
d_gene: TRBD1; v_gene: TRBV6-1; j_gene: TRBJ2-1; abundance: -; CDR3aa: CASNTRDRYNEQFF; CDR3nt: TGTGCCAGCAATACCCGGGACAGATACAATGAGCAGTTCTTC
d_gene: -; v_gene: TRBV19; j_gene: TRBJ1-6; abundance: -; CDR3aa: CASSGPRSSYNSPLHF; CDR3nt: TGTGCCAGCTCGGGACCTCGGAGCTCCTATAATTCACCCCTCCACTTT
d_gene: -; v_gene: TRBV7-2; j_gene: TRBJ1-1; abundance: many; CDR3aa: CASSLAGTGNTEAFF; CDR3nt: TGTGCCAGCAGCTTAGCAGGGACGGGGAACACTGAAGCTTTCTTT
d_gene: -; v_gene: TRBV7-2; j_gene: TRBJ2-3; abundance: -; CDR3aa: CASKFTGSTDTQYF; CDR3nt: TGTGCCAGCAAGTTCACGGGAAGCACAGATACGCAGTATTTT
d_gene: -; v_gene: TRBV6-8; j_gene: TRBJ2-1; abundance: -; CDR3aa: CAGTRSGNEQFF; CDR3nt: TGTGCCGGGACTCGTTCGGGGAATGAGCAGTTCTTC
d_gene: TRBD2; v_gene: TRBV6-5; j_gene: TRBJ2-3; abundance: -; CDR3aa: CASGRGGKDTQYF; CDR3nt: TGTGCCAGCGGCCGGGGGGGGAAAGATACGCAGTATTTT
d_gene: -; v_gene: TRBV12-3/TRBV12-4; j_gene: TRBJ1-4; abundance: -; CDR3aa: CASSLARGVEKLFF; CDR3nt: TGTGCCAGCAGTTTAGCCCGTGGGGTTGAAAAACTGTTTTTT
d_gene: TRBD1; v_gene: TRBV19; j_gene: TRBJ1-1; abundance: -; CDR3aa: CASRDRDTEAFF; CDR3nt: TGTGCCAGTAGGGACAGGGACACTGAAGCTTTCTTT
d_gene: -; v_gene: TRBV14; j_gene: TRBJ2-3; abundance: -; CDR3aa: CASSPTGVNTQYF; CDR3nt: TGTGCCAGCAGCCCGACCGGGGTGAATACGCAGTATTTT
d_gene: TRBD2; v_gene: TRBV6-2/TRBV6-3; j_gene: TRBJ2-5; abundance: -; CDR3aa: CASSYSRLAGLYQETQYF; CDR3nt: TGTGCCAGCAGTTACTCGCGACTAGCGGGTCTGTACCAAGAGACCCAGTACTTC
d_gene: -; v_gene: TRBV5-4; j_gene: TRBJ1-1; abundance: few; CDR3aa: CASRRRDGLQGNTEAFF; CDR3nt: TGTGCCAGCAGGCGTCGGGACGGTTTACAAGGAAACACTGAAGCTTTCTTT
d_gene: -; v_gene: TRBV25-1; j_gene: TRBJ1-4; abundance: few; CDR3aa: CASSASYPGQPTNEKLFF; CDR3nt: TGTGCCAGCAGTGCCTCGTATCCAGGACAGCCAACTAATGAAAAACTGTTTTTT
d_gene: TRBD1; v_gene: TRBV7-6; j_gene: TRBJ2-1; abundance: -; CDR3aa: CASSSPRDRGNEQFF; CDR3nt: TGTGCCAGCAGCTCTCCTAGGGACAGAGGCAATGAGCAGTTCTTC
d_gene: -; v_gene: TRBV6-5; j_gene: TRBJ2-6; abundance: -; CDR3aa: CASRRVTGPREANVLTF; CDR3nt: TGTGCCAGCAGAAGAGTGACAGGCCCCCGAGAGGCCAACGTCCTGACTTTC
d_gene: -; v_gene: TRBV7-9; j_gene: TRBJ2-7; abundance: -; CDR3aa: CASIPSHSYEQYF; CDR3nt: TGTGCCAGCATCCCTTCCCACAGCTACGAGCAGTACTTC
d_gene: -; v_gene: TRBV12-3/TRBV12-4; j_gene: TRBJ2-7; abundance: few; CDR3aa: CASSFSEGFYEQYF; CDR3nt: TGTGCCAGCAGTTTTTCCGAGGGGTTCTACGAGCAGTACTTC
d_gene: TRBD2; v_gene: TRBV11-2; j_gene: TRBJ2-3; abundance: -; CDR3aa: CASSALGTSGSPSDTQYF; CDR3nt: TGTGCCAGCAGCGCGCTAGGGACTAGCGGGAGTCCATCAGATACGCAGTATTTT
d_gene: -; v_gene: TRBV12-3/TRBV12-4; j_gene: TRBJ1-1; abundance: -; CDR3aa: CASSLVFPRGAGRPNTEAFF; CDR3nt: TGTGCCAGCAGTTTAGTCTTCCCCAGGGGCGCGGGTCGCCCGAACACTGAAGCTTTCTTT
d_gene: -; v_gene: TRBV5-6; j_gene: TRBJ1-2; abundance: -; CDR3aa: CASSLGRGPYGYTF; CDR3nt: TGTGCCAGCAGCTTGGGCCGGGGGCCCTATGGCTACACCTTC
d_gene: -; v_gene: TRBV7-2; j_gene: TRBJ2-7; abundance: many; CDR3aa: CASSESGGYEQYF; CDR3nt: TGTGCCAGCAGCGAAAGTGGGGGGTACGAGCAGTACTTC
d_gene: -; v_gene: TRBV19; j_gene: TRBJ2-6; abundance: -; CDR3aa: CASSPGRRATLNTGSGANVLTF; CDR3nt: TGTGCCAGTAGTCCTGGACGACGGGCGACATTGAACACGGGCTCTGGGGCCAACGTCCTGACTTTC
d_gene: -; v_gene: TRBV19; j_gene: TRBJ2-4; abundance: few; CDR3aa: CASKENRATAYNIQYF; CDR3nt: TGTGCCAGCAAGGAAAACAGGGCGACCGCTTACAACATTCAGTACTTC
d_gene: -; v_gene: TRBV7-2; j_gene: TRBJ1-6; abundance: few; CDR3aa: CASSLVRVTYNSPLHF; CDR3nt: TGTGCCAGCAGCTTAGTCAGGGTCACCTATAATTCACCCCTCCACTTT
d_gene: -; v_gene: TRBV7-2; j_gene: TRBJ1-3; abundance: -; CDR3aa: CASSFAGALNTIYF; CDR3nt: TGTGCCAGCAGCTTCGCGGGGGCTTTAAACACCATATATTTT
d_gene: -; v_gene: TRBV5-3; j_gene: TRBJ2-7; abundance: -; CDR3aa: CASSARDRGGYEQYF; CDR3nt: TGTGCCAGCAGCGCGCGGGACCGAGGAGGCTACGAGCAGTACTTC
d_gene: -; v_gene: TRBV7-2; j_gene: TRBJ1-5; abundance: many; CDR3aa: CASSLGTRESQPQHF; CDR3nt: TGTGCCAGCAGCTTAGGGACACGAGAGAGTCAGCCCCAGCATTTT
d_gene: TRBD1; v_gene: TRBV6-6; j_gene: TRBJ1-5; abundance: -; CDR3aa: CASSHPGQGNNQPQHF; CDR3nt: TGTGCCAGCAGTCACCCGGGACAGGGAAACAATCAGCCCCAGCATTTT
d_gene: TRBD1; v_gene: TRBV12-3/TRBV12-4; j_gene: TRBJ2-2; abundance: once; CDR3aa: CASSGQGAWDTGKLFF; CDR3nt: TGTGCCAGCAGTGGACAGGGGGCGTGGGACACCGGGAAGCTGTTTTTT
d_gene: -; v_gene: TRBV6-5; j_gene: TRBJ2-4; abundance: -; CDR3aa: CASSYDGFRAKNIQYF; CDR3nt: TGTGCCAGCAGTTACGACGGATTTCGAGCCAAAAACATTCAGTACTTC
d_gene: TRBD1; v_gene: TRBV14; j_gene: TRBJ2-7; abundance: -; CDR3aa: CASSQGSPGTGEQYF; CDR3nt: TGTGCCAGCAGCCAAGGGAGCCCCGGGACAGGGGAACAGTACTTC
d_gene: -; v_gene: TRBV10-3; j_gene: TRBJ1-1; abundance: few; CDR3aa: CAIRGLGANTEAFF; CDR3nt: TGTGCCATCAGGGGGCTAGGAGCCAACACTGAAGCTTTCTTT
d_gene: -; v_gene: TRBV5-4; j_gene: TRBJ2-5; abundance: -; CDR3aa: CASTAPQGAQYF; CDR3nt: TGTGCCAGCACCGCCCCGCAAGGGGCCCAGTACTTC
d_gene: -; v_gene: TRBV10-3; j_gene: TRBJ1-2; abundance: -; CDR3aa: CAISESGQTLKANYGYTF; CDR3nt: TGTGCCATCAGTGAGTCTGGACAGACCCTAAAAGCTAACTATGGCTACACCTTC
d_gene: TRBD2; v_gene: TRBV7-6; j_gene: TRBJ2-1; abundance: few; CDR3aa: CASPGPSGFNEQFF; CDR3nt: TGTGCCAGCCCCGGGCCTAGCGGATTCAATGAGCAGTTCTTC
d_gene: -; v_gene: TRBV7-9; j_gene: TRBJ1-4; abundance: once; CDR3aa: CASSANSATNEKLFF; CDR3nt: TGTGCCAGCAGCGCCAACAGTGCAACTAATGAAAAACTGTTTTTT
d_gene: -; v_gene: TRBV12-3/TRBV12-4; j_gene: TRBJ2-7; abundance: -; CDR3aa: CASSYGDGYYEQYF; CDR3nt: TGTGCCAGCAGTTACGGGGACGGATACTACGAGCAGTACTTC
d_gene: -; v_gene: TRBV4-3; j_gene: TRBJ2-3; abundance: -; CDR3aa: CASSVRDTGLDTQYF; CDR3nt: TGCGCCAGCAGCGTACGGGACACGGGCCTAGATACGCAGTATTTT
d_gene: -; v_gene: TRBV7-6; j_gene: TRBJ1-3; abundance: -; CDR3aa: CASSASPANTIYF; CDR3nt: TGTGCCAGCAGCGCCAGCCCGGCAAACACCATATATTTT
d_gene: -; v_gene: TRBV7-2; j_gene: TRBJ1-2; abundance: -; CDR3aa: CASSFQPGGYTF; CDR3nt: TGTGCCAGCAGCTTTCAGCCTGGAGGCTACACCTTC
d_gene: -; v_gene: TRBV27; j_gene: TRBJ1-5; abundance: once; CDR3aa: CASSLPGLNQPQHF; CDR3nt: TGTGCCAGCAGTTTACCAGGGCTCAATCAGCCCCAGCATTTT
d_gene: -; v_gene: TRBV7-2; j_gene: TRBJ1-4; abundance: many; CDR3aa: CASSSGGGEKLFF; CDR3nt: TGTGCCAGCAGCTCGGGCGGTGGGGAAAAACTGTTTTTT
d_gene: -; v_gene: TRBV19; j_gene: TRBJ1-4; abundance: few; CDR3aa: CASSSGVTNEKLFF; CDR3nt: TGTGCCAGTAGTTCGGGGGTGACTAATGAAAAACTGTTTTTT
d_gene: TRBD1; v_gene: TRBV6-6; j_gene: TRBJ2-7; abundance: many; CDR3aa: CASSYARGSYEQYF; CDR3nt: TGTGCCAGCAGTTACGCCAGGGGGTCCTACGAGCAGTACTTC